This TCR beta chain was identified in a study of cytomegalovirus exposure and HLA in healthy donors. Study outcomes and limitations: Approximately 160 TCR beta chains were listed as cytomegalovirus-associated. In a later analysis, CMV-associated beta chains were mostly HLA-associated, it appeared.

The CDR3 extends over 16 amino acids. Between the trimmed V and J ends, which lost 3 bases and 0 bases, there was a span of 9 bases. Looked up from germline, CDR1 is MDHEN and CDR2 is SYDVKM. Primers: 60 Vbeta forward and 13 Jbeta reverse. Method: immunoSEQ multiplex PCR; TCRdb's copy keeps in-frame clones and lacks some. Here the sample spans some 160,000 clones, approximately 80% being singletons. Worth noting for this clone: Its target is unknown.

The specimen was PBMCs. This receptor was obtained from a man younger than 35 in good health and CMV-seronegative. This rearrangement joins TRBV28 to TRBJ2-6; tentatively, D is TRBD2 (6 bases). The CDR3 loop is CASSFLGGSGANVLTF. CDR3 coding DNA: TGTGCCAGCAGTTTTCTCGGGGGCTCTGGGGCCAACGTCCTGACTTTC.